Listed below are T cell receptor beta chains from one sample, sequenced in a study of CD8 T cells in ankylosing spondylitis. A single record per CDR3 protein comes from TCRdb applying MiXCR to the 5' RACE reads. This table has 200,000 to 300,000 distinct CDR3 sequences, 8% to 9.5% appearing once. Sequencing input: blood, either unsorted or a sorted T cell fraction (not recorded which). These receptor sequences come from a male donor with ankylosing spondylitis or in good health (not recorded which). Each CDR3 is given with its conserved first and last residue. The D gene is left open where the match is weak.

cdr3_aa d_call j_call v_call
CASSLPRGPGNEQFF NA TRBJ2-1 TRBV7-9
CASSLGRTVEQFF NA TRBJ2-1 TRBV7-8
CASSLTGNTIYF NA TRBJ1-3 TRBV5-1
CASSPSKETQYF NA TRBJ2-5 TRBV18
CASSLSLQGAPGYTF TRBD1 TRBJ1-2 TRBV7-2
CSAREDAARPYEQYF NA TRBJ2-7 TRBV20-1
CASSSTSGAYNEQFF TRBD2 TRBJ2-1 TRBV7-9
CSARDRTGPRSGANVLTF TRBD1 TRBJ2-6 TRBV20-1
CASSLVGWGLTTGGPHTEAFF NA TRBJ1-1 TRBV7-6
CASSQREGAGANVLTF TRBD2 TRBJ2-6 TRBV4-1
CSTSGGAGEAYEQYF TRBD2 TRBJ2-7 TRBV20-1
CASSSRDRDGYTF NA TRBJ1-2 TRBV19
CSATGTSMYEQYF TRBD2 TRBJ2-7 TRBV20-1
CASSPRQFAGNTIYF NA TRBJ1-3 TRBV12-3/TRBV12-4
CSVVEEGRTDTQYF NA TRBJ2-3 TRBV29-1
CAISDAGGPGNEQFF TRBD2 TRBJ2-1 TRBV10-3
CASSLRAGGGSDIQYF NA TRBJ2-4 TRBV7-3
CSAYPVGRGMAQYF NA TRBJ2-3 TRBV20-1
CASSGQGQVLTGELFF TRBD1 TRBJ2-2 TRBV19
CATSAPSGGASYNEQFF TRBD2 TRBJ2-1 TRBV24-1
CASSQDPVAGEQFF NA TRBJ2-1 TRBV4-3
CASSQAGGHEQFF TRBD1 TRBJ2-1 TRBV3-1
CSARWAVEQFF NA TRBJ2-1 TRBV20-1
CAWRGLTSGTGGELFF TRBD2 TRBJ2-2 TRBV30
CSASPVYTGELFF NA TRBJ2-2 TRBV20-1
CASSPVLGWDTQYF NA TRBJ2-3 TRBV7-9
CASSLGGVMNTEAFF NA TRBJ1-1 TRBV5-1
CATSRGQGRMNTEAFF TRBD1 TRBJ1-1 TRBV15
CASSLWVSGETQYF TRBD2 TRBJ2-5 TRBV5-1
CASSFSSTGELFF NA TRBJ2-2 TRBV9
CASSGNYTIYF NA TRBJ1-3 TRBV10-2
CASSRLAGTPNEQFF TRBD2 TRBJ2-1 TRBV5-5
CASSQADWNTEAFF NA TRBJ1-1 TRBV4-2
CASSPPVASRAYNEQFF NA TRBJ2-1 TRBV18
CSARSLNTEAFF NA TRBJ1-1 TRBV20-1
CSARDRSIQYF NA TRBJ2-4 TRBV20-1
CASRPLGWGYNEQFF NA TRBJ2-1 TRBV12-3/TRBV12-4
CSAPSGISGNTIYF NA TRBJ1-3 TRBV20-1
CASSLDPASTAFF NA TRBJ1-1 TRBV7-3
CASSLAGISTDTQYF NA TRBJ2-3 TRBV7-2
CASSLPGTGMEQFF TRBD1 TRBJ2-1 TRBV7-2
CASSTGRDYEQYF NA TRBJ2-7 TRBV18
CASSLEGTTTSIREQFF NA TRBJ2-1 TRBV5-1
CASSLRTGNGYTF TRBD1 TRBJ1-2 TRBV12-3/TRBV12-4
CSAMVYGLNTEAFF NA TRBJ1-1 TRBV20-1
CSAPLRGAGTGELFF NA TRBJ2-2 TRBV20-1
CASSEGDRGTDTQYF TRBD1 TRBJ2-3 TRBV2
CASSLDGGETQYF NA TRBJ2-5 TRBV7-3
CSASGYQETQYF NA TRBJ2-5 TRBV20-1